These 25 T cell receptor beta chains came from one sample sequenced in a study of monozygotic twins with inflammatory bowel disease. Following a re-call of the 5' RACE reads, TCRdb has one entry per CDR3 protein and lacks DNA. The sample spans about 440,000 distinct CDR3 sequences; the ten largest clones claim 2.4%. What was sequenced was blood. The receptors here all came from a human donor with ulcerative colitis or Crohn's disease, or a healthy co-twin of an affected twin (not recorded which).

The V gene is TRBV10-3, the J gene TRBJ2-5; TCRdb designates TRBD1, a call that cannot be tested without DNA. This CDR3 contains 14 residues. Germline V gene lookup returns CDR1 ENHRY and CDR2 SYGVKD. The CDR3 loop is CAISQTGGQETQYF.

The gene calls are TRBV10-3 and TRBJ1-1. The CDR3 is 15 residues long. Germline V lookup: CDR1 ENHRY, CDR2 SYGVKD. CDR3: CAISESRALDTEAFF.

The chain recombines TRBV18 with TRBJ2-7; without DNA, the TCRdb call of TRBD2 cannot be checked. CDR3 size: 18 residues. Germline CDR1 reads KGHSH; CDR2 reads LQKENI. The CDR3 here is CASSSGLAGGPLSYEQYF.

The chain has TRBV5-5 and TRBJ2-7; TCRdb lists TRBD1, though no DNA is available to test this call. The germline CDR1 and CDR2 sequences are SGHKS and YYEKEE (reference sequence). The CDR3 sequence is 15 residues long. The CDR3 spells CASSWIGTGAYEQYF. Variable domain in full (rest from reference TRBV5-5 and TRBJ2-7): DAGVTQSPTHLIKTRGQQVTLRCSPISGHKSVSWYQQVLGQGPQFIFQYYEKEERGRGNFPDRFSARQFPNYSSELNVNALLLGDSALYLCASSWIGTGAYEQYFGPGTRLTVT.

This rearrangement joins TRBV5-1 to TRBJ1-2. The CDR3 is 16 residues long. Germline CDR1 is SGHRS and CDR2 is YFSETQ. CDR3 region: CASSLSPREGLYGYTF. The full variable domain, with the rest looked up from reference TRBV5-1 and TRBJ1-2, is KAGVTQTPRYLIKTRGQQVTLSCSPISGHRSVSWYQQTPGQGLQFLFEYFSETQRNKGNFPGRFSGRQFSNSRSEMNVSTLELGDSALYLCASSLSPREGLYGYTFGSGTRLTVV.

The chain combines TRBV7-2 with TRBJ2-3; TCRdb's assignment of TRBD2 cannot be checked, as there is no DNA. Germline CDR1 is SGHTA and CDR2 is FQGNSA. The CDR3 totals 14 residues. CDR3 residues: CALARGGITDTQYF.

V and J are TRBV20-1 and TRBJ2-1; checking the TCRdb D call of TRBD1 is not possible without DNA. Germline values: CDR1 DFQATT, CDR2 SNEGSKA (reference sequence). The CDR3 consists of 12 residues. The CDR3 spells CSASDRYNEQFF.

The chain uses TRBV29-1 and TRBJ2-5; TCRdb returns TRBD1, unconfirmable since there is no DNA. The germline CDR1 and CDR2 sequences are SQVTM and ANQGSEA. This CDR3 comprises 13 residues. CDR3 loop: CSVGVVGTGTQYF.

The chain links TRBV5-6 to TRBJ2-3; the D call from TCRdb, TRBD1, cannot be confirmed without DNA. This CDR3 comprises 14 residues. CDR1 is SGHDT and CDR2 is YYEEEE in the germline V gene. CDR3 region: CASSHNRGGDTQYF.

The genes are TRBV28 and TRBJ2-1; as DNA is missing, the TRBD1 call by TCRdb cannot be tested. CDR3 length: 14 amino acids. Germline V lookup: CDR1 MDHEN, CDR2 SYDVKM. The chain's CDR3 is CASSSGQGNNEQFF.

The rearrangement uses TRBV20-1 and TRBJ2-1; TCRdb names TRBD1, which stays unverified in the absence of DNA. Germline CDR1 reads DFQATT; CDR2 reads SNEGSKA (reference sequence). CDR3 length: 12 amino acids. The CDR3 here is CSAFLGGNEQFF.

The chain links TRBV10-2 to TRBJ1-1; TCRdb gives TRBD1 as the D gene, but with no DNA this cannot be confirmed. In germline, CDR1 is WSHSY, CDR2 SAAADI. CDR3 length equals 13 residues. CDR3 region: CATRQGGVTEAFF.

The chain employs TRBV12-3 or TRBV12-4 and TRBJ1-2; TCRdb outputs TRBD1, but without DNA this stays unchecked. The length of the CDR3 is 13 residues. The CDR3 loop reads CASNLGDYPGYTF.

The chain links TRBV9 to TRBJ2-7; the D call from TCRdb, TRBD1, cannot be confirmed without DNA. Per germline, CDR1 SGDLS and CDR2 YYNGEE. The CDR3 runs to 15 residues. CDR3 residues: CASSVDQGMRHEQYF.

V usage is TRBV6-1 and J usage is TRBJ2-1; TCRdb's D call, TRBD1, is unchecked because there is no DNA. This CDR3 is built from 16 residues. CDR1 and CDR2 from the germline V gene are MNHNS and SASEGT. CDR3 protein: CASIPPAGGRGDEQFF.

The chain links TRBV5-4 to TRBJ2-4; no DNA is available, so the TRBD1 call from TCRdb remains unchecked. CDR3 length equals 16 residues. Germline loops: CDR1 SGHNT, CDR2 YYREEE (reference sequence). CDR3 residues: CASSPMADRTRDIQYF.

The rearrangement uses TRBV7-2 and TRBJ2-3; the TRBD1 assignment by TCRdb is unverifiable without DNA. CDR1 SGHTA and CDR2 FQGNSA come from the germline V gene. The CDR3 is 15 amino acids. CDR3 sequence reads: CASSFATGSGDTQYF.

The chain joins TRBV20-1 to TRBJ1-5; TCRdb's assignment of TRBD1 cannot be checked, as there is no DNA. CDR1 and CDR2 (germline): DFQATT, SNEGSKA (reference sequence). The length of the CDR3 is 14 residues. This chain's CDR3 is CSVPNLGGSQPQHF.

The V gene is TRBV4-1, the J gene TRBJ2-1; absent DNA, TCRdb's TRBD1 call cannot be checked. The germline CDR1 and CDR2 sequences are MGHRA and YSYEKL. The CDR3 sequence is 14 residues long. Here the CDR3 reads CASRAQGAYNEQFF.

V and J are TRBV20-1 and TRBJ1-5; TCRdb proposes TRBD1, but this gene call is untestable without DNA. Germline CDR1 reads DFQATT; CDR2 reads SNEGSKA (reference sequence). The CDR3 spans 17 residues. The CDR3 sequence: CSARRTTGVESNQPQHF.

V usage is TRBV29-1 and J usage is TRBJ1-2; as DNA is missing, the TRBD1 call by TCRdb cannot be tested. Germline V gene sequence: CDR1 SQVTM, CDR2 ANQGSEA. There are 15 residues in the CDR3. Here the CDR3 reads CSAPLGTGGARGYTF. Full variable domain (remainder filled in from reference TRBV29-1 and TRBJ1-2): SAVISQKPSRDICQRGTSLTIQCQVDSQVTMMFWYRQQPGQSLTLIATANQGSEATYESGFVIDKFPISRPNLTFSTLTVSNMSPEDSSIYLCSAPLGTGGARGYTFGSGTRLTVV.

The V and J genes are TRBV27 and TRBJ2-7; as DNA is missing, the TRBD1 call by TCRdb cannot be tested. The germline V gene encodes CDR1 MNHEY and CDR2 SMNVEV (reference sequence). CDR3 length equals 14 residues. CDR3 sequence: CASSLTQGFDEQYF.

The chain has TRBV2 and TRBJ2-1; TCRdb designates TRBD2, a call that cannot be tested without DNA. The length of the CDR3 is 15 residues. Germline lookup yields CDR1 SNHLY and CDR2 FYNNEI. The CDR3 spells CASSEGETSWDEQFF.

This CDR3 is CASSFSGGTYSGTGELFF. The V gene is TRBV11-2, the J gene TRBJ2-2; with no DNA, the TCRdb D assignment of TRBD2 cannot be verified. CDR1 SGHAT and CDR2 FQNNGV come from the germline V gene. This CDR3 has 18 amino acids.

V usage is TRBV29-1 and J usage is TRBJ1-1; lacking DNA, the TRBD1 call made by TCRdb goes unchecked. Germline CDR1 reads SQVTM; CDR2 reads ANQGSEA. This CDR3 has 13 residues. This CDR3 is CSTAGTLNTEAFF. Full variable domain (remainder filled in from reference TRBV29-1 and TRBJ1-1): SAVISQKPSRDICQRGTSLTIQCQVDSQVTMMFWYRQQPGQSLTLIATANQGSEATYESGFVIDKFPISRPNLTFSTLTVSNMSPEDSSIYLCSTAGTLNTEAFFGQGTRLTVV.